The clone carrying this T cell receptor beta chain was counted ten times or more. What it binds is not known. The germline V gene has CDR1 LGHDT and CDR2 YNNKEL (reference sequence). CDR3 length: 14 amino acids. Trimming shortened V by 4 bases and J by 4 bases, and 11 bases separated the two germline ends. From the 5' RACE reads, TCRdb called clonotypes with MiXCR, one entry per CDR3 protein. The sample holds approximately 77,000 distinct CDR3 sequences; roughly 9% are singletons and the top ten take about 1.8%. This record belongs to a study of neurological immune-mediated disorders. Study observations and caveats: Across subjects, expanded clones had no CDR3 amino acid sequences in common, pointing to private repertoires in all groups.

This sequence joins TRBV3-1 and TRBJ1-5; no clear D. The sequence derives from a man aged 50 to 60 in good health. The source material was PBMCs. Here the CDR3 DNA reads TGTGCCAGCAGCCTCTGGGGAGGAAATCAGCCCCAGCATTTT. It codes for CASSLWGGNQPQHF.